This T cell receptor beta chain was identified in a study of Ad26.COV2.S vaccination and SARS-CoV-2 variants. Treatment noted: some 20 received Ad26.COV2.S at low or high dose, single or two shots; about five received placebo; per-sample allocation not given. Material that was analyzed had been drawn on day 63 after the first vaccine or placebo injection. Losses at the gene ends were 3 bases for V and 0 bases for J; bases not matched to a gene: 11. The CDR3 runs to 19 residues. CDR1 is MNHEY, CDR2 SMNVEV, per germline (reference sequence). Clones were read by immunoSEQ multiplex PCR, and TCRdb kept only the in-frame ones, dropping some. The data contain roughly 330,000 clones, roughly 88% of them singletons.

The specimen was peripheral blood, collected in a trial of Ad26.COV2.S vaccine versus placebo. This clonotype originated in a person aged 18-60 years who received the Ad26.COV2.S COVID-19 vaccine or a placebo. The chain employs TRBV27 and TRBJ2-1; the match to TRBD2 covers 10 bases. The CDR3 nucleotides are TGTGCCAGCAGTTTTCTCCCCCCGGCTAGCGGGAGCTCCTACAATGAGCAGTTCTTC. Its protein is CASSFLPPASGSSYNEQFF.